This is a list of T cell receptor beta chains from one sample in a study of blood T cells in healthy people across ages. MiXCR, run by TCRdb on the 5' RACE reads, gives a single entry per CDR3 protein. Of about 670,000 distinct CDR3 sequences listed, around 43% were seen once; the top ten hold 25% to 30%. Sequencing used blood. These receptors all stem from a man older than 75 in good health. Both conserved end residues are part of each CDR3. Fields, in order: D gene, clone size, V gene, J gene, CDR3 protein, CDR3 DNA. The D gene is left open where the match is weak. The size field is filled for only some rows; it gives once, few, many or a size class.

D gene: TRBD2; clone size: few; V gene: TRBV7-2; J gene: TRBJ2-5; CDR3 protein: CASSLELAGAQETQYF; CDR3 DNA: TGTGCCAGCAGCTTAGAACTAGCGGGGGCCCAAGAGACCCAGTACTTC
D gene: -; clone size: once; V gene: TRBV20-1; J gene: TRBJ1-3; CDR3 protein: CSARVPSGNTIYF; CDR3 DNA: TGCAGTGCTAGAGTGCCTTCTGGAAACACCATATATTTT
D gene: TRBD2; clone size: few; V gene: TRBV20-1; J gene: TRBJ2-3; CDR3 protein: CSATGGTSGMIGADTQYF; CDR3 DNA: TGCAGTGCTACGGGGGGGACTAGCGGGATGATAGGAGCAGATACGCAGTATTTT
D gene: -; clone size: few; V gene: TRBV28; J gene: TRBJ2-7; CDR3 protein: CASTPGAGPTYEQYF; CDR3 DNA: TGTGCCAGCACCCCGGGAGCAGGGCCCACCTACGAGCAGTACTTC
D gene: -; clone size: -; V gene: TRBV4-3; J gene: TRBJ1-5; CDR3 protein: CASSQGRTVGQPQHF; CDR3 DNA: TGCGCCAGTAGCCAAGGGAGGACAGTGGGACAGCCCCAGCATTTT
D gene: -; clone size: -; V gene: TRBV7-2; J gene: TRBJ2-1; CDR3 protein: CASSPGAYNNEQFF; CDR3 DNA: TGTGCCAGCAGCCCGGGGGCGTATAACAATGAGCAGTTCTTC
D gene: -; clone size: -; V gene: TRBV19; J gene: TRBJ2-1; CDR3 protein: CASLSSSVRDEQFF; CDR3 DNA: TGTGCCAGTCTATCTAGCTCAGTCCGAGATGAGCAGTTCTTC
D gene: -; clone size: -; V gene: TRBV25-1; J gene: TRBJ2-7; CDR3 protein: CASTTRNSPYEQYF; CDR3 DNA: TGTGCCAGCACCACGCGAAACAGCCCCTACGAGCAGTACTTC
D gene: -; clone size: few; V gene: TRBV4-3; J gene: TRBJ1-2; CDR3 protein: CASSQEKQGDGYTF; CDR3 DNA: TGCGCCAGCAGCCAAGAAAAACAGGGAGATGGCTACACCTTC
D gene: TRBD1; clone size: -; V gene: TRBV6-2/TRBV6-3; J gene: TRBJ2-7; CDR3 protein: CASSRRDRRPTGSGEQYF; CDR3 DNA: TGTGCCAGCAGTCGCCGGGACAGGAGACCTACTGGGTCAGGCGAGCAGTACTTC
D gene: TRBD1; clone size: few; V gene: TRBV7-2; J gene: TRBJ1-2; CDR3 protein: CASSWDRDYGYTF; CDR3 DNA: TGTGCCAGCAGCTGGGACAGAGACTATGGCTACACCTTC
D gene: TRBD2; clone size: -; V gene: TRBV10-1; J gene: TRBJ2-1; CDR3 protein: CASRASGSSYNEQFF; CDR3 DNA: TGCGCCAGCAGAGCGAGCGGGAGCTCCTACAATGAGCAGTTCTTC
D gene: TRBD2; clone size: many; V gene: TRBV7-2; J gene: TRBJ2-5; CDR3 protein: CASSLGGGAETQYF; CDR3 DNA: TGTGCCAGCAGCTTAGGCGGGGGGGCTGAGACCCAGTACTTC
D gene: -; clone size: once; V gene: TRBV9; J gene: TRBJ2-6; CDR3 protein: CASSFSGGVPSGANVLTF; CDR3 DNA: TGTGCCAGCAGCTTCTCTGGAGGGGTGCCCTCTGGGGCCAACGTCCTGACTTTC
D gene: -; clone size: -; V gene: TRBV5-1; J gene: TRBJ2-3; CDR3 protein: CASSPGQTSTDTQYF; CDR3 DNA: TGCGCCAGCAGCCCGGGACAAACTAGCACAGATACGCAGTATTTT
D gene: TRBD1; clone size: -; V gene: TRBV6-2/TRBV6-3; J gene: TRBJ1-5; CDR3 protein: CASNPGQGASQPQHF; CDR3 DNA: TGTGCCAGCAATCCGGGACAGGGGGCTTCTCAGCCCCAGCATTTT
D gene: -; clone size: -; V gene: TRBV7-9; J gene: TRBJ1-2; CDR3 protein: CASSLVPGYGYTF; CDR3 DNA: TGTGCCAGCAGCTTAGTTCCTGGGTATGGCTACACCTTC
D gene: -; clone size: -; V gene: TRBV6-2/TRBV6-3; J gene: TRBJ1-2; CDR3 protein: CASRTPAANYGYTF; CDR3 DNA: TGTGCCAGCAGAACCCCGGCCGCTAACTATGGCTACACCTTC
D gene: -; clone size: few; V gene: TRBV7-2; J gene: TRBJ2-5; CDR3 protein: CASSLNGAGRQETQYF; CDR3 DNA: TGTGCCAGCAGCTTAAATGGGGCAGGGAGGCAAGAGACCCAGTACTTC
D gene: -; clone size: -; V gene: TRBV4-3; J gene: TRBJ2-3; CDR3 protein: CASSQQYF; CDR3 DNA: TGCGCCAGCAGCCAGCAGTATTTT
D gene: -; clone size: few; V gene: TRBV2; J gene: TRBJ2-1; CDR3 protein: CASKVSAVLFF; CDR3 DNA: TGTGCCAGCAAAGTGAGCGCCGTGTTGTTCTTC
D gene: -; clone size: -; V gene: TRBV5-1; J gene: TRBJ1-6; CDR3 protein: CASSYRGGNAMALHF; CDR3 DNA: TGCGCCAGCAGCTACCGAGGTGGGAATGCAATGGCCCTCCACTTT
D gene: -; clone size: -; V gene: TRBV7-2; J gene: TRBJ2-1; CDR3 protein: CASSPASINNEQFF; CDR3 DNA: TGTGCCAGCAGCCCCGCCTCCATCAATAATGAGCAGTTCTTC
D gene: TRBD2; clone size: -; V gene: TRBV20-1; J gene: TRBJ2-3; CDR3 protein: CSAFQGLAGDTDTQYF; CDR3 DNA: TGCAGTGCTTTTCAGGGACTAGCGGGGGACACAGATACGCAGTATTTT
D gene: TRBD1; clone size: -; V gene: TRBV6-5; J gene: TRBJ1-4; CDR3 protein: CASSYSRTGLNNEKLFF; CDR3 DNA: TGTGCCAGCAGTTACTCACGGACAGGGCTTAATAATGAAAAACTGTTTTTT
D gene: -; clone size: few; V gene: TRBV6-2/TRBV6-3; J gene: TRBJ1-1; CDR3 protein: CASSLPRVDTEAFF; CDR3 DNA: TGTGCCAGTTCACTTCCCAGGGTAGACACTGAAGCTTTCTTT
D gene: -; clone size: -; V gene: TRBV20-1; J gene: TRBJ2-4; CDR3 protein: CSAREGQGRYNEQYF; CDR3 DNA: TGCAGTGCTAGAGAGGGGCAGGGCCGTTACAATGAGCAGTACTTC
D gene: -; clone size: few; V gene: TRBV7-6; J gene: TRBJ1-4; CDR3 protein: CASSLNRGGSEKLFF; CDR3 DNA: TGTGCCAGCAGCTTAAATCGGGGGGGGAGCGAAAAACTGTTTTTT
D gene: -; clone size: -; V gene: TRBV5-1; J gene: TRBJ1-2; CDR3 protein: CASSLAISGGLYGYTF; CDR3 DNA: TGCGCCAGCAGCTTGGCCATCAGCGGGGGGTTATATGGCTACACCTTC
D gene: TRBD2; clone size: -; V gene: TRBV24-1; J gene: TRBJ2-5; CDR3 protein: CATSDRTSGRSVETQYF; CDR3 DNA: TGTGCCACCAGTGACCGGACTAGCGGGAGGAGTGTGGAGACCCAGTACTTC
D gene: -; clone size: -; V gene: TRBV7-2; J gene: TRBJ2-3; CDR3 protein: CASSLGTGRVDTQYF; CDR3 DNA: TGTGCCAGCAGCTTGGGTACAGGGAGGGTAGATACGCAGTATTTT
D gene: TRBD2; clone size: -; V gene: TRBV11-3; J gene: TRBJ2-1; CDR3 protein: CASSLDRLAGSNYNEQFF; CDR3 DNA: TGTGCCAGCAGCTTAGATAGGCTAGCGGGAAGTAACTACAATGAGCAGTTCTTC
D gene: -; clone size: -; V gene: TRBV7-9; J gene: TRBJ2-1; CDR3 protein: CASSLAQASEQFF; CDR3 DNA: TGTGCCAGCAGCTTAGCGCAAGCGAGTGAGCAGTTCTTC
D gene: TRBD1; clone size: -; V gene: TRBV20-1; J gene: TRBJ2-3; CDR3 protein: CSATVPGQGADTQYF; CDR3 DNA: TGCAGTGCTACGGTACCGGGACAGGGCGCAGATACGCAGTATTTT
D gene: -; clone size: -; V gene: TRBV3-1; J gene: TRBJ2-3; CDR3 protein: CAGSQADTQYF; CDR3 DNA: TGTGCCGGCAGCCAAGCAGATACGCAGTATTTT
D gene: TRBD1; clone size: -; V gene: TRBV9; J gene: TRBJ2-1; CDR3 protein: CASSPGQADNEQFF; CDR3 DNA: TGTGCCAGCAGCCCGGGACAGGCAGACAATGAGCAGTTCTTC
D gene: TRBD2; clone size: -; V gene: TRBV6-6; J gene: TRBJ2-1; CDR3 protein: CASSYSSGRAGRYNEQFF; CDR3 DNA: TGTGCCAGCAGTTACTCTAGCGGGAGGGCCGGGCGCTACAATGAGCAGTTCTTC
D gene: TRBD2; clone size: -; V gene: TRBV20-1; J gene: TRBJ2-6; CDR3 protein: CSAGGPGTSGRTYSGANVLTF; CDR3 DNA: TGCAGTGCAGGGGGCCCCGGGACTAGCGGGAGAACCTACTCTGGGGCCAACGTCCTGACTTTC
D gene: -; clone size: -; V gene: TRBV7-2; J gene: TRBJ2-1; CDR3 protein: CASCQIGSNEQFF; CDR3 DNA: TGTGCCAGCTGTCAAATCGGGAGTAATGAGCAGTTCTTC
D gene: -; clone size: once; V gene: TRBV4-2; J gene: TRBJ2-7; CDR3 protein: CASSQEWLGYEQYF; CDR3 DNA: TGTGCCAGCAGCCAAGAGTGGCTAGGCTACGAGCAGTACTTC
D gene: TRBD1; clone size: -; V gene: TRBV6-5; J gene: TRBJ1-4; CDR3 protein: CAGSRTGTGQNEKLFF; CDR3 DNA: TGTGCCGGCAGTCGGACCGGGACAGGACAAAATGAAAAACTGTTTTTT
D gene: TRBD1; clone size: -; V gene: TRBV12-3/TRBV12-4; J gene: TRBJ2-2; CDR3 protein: CASSFRGRVTGELFF; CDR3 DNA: TGTGCCAGCAGTTTCAGGGGGCGGGTTACCGGGGAGCTGTTTTTT
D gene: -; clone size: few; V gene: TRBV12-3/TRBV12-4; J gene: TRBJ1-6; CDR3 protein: CASSPQGPQNSPLHF; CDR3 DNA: TGTGCCAGCAGTCCCCAGGGGCCACAAAATTCACCCCTCCACTTT
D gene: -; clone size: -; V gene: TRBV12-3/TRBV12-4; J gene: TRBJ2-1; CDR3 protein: CASSLVQGNEQFF; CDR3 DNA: TGTGCCAGCAGTTTAGTGCAGGGCAATGAGCAGTTCTTC
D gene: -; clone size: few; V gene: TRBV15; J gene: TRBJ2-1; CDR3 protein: CATSRLGGKSNEQFF; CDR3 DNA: TGTGCCACCAGCAGATTAGGGGGGAAATCCAATGAGCAGTTCTTC
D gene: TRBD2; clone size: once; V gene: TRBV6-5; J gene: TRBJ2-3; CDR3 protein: CASSYSRLAGAPGTQYF; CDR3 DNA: TGTGCCAGCAGTTACTCCCGACTAGCGGGGGCTCCGGGAACGCAGTATTTT
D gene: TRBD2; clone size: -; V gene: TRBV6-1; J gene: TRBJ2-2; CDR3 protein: CASSAAGAFLGELFF; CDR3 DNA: TGTGCCAGCAGTGCAGCGGGAGCGTTTTTAGGGGAGCTGTTTTTT
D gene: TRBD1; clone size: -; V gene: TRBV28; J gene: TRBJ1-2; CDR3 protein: CASSFGDRDNYGYTF; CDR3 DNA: TGTGCCAGCAGTTTTGGGGACAGAGACAACTATGGCTACACCTTC
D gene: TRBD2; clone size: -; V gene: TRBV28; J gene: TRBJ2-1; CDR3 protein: CVGGTSGIESYNEQFF; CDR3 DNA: TGTGTCGGTGGGACTAGCGGGATTGAGTCCTACAATGAGCAGTTCTTC
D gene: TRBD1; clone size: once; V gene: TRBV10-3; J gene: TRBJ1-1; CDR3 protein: CAISDFGTANTEAFF; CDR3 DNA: TGTGCCATCAGCGATTTCGGGACAGCAAACACTGAAGCTTTCTTT
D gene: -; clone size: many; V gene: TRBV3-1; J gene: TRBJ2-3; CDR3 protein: CASSQDFRTGPFSTDTQYF; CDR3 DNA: TGTGCCAGCAGCCAAGATTTCCGTACAGGGCCCTTTTCCACAGATACGCAGTATTTT
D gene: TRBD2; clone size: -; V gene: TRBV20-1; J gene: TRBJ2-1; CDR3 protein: CSASAGTSGCNEQFF; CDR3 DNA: TGCAGTGCTAGTGCCGGGACTAGCGGATGCAATGAGCAGTTCTTC
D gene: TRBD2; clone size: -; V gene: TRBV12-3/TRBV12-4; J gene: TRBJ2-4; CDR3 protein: CASMFWSGGSREQYF; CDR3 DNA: TGTGCCAGCATGTTTTGGAGCGGGGGGTCAAGAGAGCAGTACTTC
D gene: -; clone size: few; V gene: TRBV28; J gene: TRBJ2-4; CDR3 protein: CASDTQGKNIQYF; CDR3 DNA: TGTGCCAGTGATACCCAGGGAAAAAACATTCAGTACTTC
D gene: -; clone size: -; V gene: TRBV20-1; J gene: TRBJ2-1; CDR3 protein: CSARVGTFSYNEQFF; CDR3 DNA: TGCAGTGCTAGAGTTGGGACTTTTAGTTACAATGAGCAGTTCTTC
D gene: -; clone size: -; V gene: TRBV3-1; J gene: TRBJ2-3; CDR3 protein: CASSQVRGRPTDTQYF; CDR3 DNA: TGTGCCAGCAGCCAAGTCCGGGGTCGACCCACAGATACGCAGTATTTT
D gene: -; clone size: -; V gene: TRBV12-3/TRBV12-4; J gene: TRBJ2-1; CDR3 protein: CASSLASVRLYNEQFF; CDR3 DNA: TGTGCCAGCAGCTTGGCGTCTGTTAGGCTTTACAATGAGCAGTTCTTC